These 24 T cell receptor beta chains share one sample of origin, sequenced in a study of TIL therapy for anti-PD-1-resistant metastatic lung cancer. The time point: pre-treatment sample, taken before nivolumab and TIL therapy. The libraries were made with immunoSEQ v3. Sequencing used immunoSEQ multiplex PCR; TCRdb keeps in-frame clones, though not all of them. The sample records 50,000 or so clones, around 80% being singletons. Source: blood, taken at baseline. The receptors were sampled from a woman aged 30-85 years with non-small cell lung cancer.

The rearrangement joins TRBV5-1 to TRBJ1-2; a possible D gene is TRBD1 (5 bases). V shed 3 bases and J shed 4 bases, with 10 bases lying between them. This CDR3 spans 13 amino acids. Germline V gene sequence: CDR1 SGHRS, CDR2 YFSETQ. The chain's CDR3 is CASSSTEPYGYTF. CDR3 nucleotides: TGCGCCAGCAGCTCGACAGAACCCTATGGCTACACCTTC.

This clone has a handful of counts. The chain carries TRBV5-1 and TRBJ2-3; D is unclear. Germline V gene sequence: CDR1 SGHRS, CDR2 YFSETQ. Trimming pared 0 bases from V and 3 bases from J, leaving 8 bases between. The length of the CDR3 is 14 residues. The CDR3 coding sequence is TGCGCCAGCAGCTTGGCCGCCTGGACAGATACGCAGTATTTT. Its translation: CASSLAAWTDTQYF. The full variable domain, rest sourced from reference TRBV5-1 and TRBJ2-3, is KAGVTQTPRYLIKTRGQQVTLSCSPISGHRSVSWYQQTPGQGLQFLFEYFSETQRNKGNFPGRFSGRQFSNSRSEMNVSTLELGDSALYLCASSLAAWTDTQYFGPGTRLTVL.

The chain is built from TRBV14 and TRBJ1-1; D uncertain. The CDR3 length is 14 residues. The germline V gene has CDR1 SGHDN and CDR2 FVKESK. The V end was cut by 1 base, the J end by 8 bases, with 14 bases between. CDR3 sequence: CASSQVPILPEAFF. The DNA for the CDR3 is TGTGCCAGCAGCCAAGTTCCCATCCTCCCCGAAGCTTTCTTT.

J is TRBJ1-3 and V is TRBV19; unclear D gene. Germline CDR1 reads LNHDA; CDR2 reads SQIVND (reference sequence). Trimming stripped 8 bases from V and 1 base from J, with 12 bases between. The CDR3 totals 14 residues. In DNA, the CDR3 is TGTGCCAGTTCCCGCGCTAGGTCTGGAAACACCATATATTTT. Its protein product is CASSRARSGNTIYF.

The V gene is TRBV10-2, the J gene TRBJ1-1; D is perhaps TRBD1 (6 bases). The ends were cut back, 6 bases at V and 11 bases at J, with 16 bases in the middle. CDR3 length equals 12 residues. Looked up from germline, CDR1 is WSHSY and CDR2 is SAAADI. For the CDR3, the DNA is TGCGCCAGCAGGCCCACCCAGGGGTACGCTTTCTTT. It yields the protein CASRPTQGYAFF.

In nucleotides, the CDR3 is TGTGCCATCAGCGATCCGGGACAGACCAGCGAAGAGACCCAGTACTTC. Translating it yields CAISDPGQTSEETQYF. The chain couples TRBV10-3 to TRBJ2-5, with 7 nucleotides matching TRBD1. The ends lost 6 bases at V and 3 bases at J; junction bases unmatched: 13. CDR1 ENHRY and CDR2 SYGVKD come from the germline V gene. This CDR3 is built from 16 residues.

The gene calls are TRBV7-3 and TRBJ2-3; TRBD2 matches at 11 bases. Germline trimming cut 5 bases from V and 0 bases from J; bases unmatched to any gene: 4. This CDR3 contains 16 residues. The germline CDR1 and CDR2 sequences are SGHTA and FQGTGA. CDR3: CASSRRTSGSTDTQYF. CDR3 DNA sequence: TGTGCCAGCAGCCGCCGGACTAGCGGGAGCACAGATACGCAGTATTTT.

The chain couples TRBV6-5 to TRBJ1-3; TRBD1 is a possible D gene (5 bases). Germline CDR1 and CDR2: MNHEY and SVGAGI. The CDR3 contains 13 residues. V lost 4 bases, J lost 10 bases, and 14 bases lay in between. The CDR3: CASSSYDQGTIYF. CDR3 DNA sequence: TGTGCCAGCAGTTCTTACGATCAGGGAACCATATATTTT.

This rearrangement joins TRBV7-6 to TRBJ2-1, with D unresolved. Trimming took 6 bases from V and 4 from J, leaving 10 bases between them. The CDR3 runs to 13 residues. From germline, CDR1 is SGHVS and CDR2 FNYEAQ. The CDR3, as DNA: TGTGCCAGCAGTTTTGCACCTTACAATGAGCAGTTCTTC. Residues: CASSFAPYNEQFF.

This chain joins TRBV5-1 and TRBJ1-1, with 10 positions matching TRBD1. Germline-derived CDR1 and CDR2 are SGHRS and YFSETQ. This CDR3 is built from 18 residues. V trimming: 2 bases; J trimming: 1 base; junction bases outside the gene matches: 11. The CDR3 region has the DNA TGCGCCAGCAGCTTCACGAACCCGGGACAGGGGACGAACACTGAAGCTTTCTTT. Translating gives CASSFTNPGQGTNTEAFF.

This sequence joins TRBV7-2 and TRBJ1-5; D not resolved. Trimming pared 5 bases from V and 0 bases from J, leaving 11 bases between. Germline V gene lookup returns CDR1 SGHTA and CDR2 FQGNSA. The CDR3 extends over 15 amino acids. The DNA for the CDR3 is TGTGCCAGCAGCCCCTCCGGAGGTAGCAATCAGCCCCAGCATTTT. This encodes CASSPSGGSNQPQHF.

V gene TRBV29-1 combines with J gene TRBJ2-7; D may match TRBD1 or TRBD2 (5 bases each). The CDR3 consists of 16 residues. The ends were cut back, 1 base at V and 4 bases at J, with 20 bases in the middle. Germline CDR1 is SQVTM and CDR2 is ANQGSEA. The CDR3 sequence is CSVEVPRWQGVYEQYF. CDR3 DNA sequence: TGCAGCGTTGAAGTTCCGAGGTGGCAGGGAGTTTACGAGCAGTACTTC.

This chain connects TRBV5-1 to TRBJ2-3; D is undetermined. The germline V gene encodes CDR1 SGHRS and CDR2 YFSETQ. Trimming took 0 bases from V and 2 from J, leaving 7 bases between them. The CDR3 consists of 14 residues. The DNA for the CDR3 is TGCGCCAGCAGCTTGGGGACGCCCACAGATACGCAGTATTTT. Its translation: CASSLGTPTDTQYF.

This clone was seen a handful of times. The chain has TRBV5-1 and TRBJ1-3; weak D call: TRBD1 (6 bases). The V gene lost 4 bases and the J gene lost 9 bases, with 14 bases spanning the gap. CDR3 length: 13 amino acids. Germline assignment: CDR1 SGHRS and CDR2 YFSETQ. The CDR3 region has the DNA TGCGCCAGCAGCACAGGGCTTGAGGGCACCATATATTTT. The encoded protein is CASSTGLEGTIYF.

The chain joins TRBV4-1 to TRBJ2-2, with D perhaps TRBD1 or TRBD2 (6 bases each). Germline loops: CDR1 MGHRA, CDR2 YSYEKL. V dropped 2 bases and J dropped 5 bases, with 18 bases sitting between them. The length of the CDR3 is 17 residues. DNA for the CDR3: TGCGCCAGCAGCCAACAATCTTGGGGGGCGGGGACCGGGGAGCTGTTTTTT. It yields the protein CASSQQSWGAGTGELFF.

The chain uses TRBV6-1 and TRBJ2-1; the D is unclear. The CDR3 runs 8 residues. CDR1 MNHNS and CDR2 SASEGT come from the germline V gene. V was shortened by 5 bases and J by 14 bases, with 4 bases between the two germline ends. The CDR3 spells CASSLKFF. The DNA for the CDR3 is TGTGCCAGCAGTTTAAAGTTCTTC.

The rearrangement uses TRBV7-9 and TRBJ1-1, with TRBD1 identical over 7 bases. V was pared by 3 bases and J by 4 bases, with 2 bases of the junction left unmatched. The CDR3 is 13 amino acids. Germline lookup yields CDR1 SEHNR and CDR2 FQNEAQ (reference sequence). The chain's CDR3 is CASSFGQATEAFF. The DNA for the CDR3 is TGTGCCAGCAGCTTCGGACAGGCCACTGAAGCTTTCTTT.

V usage is TRBV18 and J usage is TRBJ1-5; TRBD1 agrees at 11 bases. Germline V gene lookup returns CDR1 KGHSH and CDR2 LQKENI. The CDR3 has 16 amino acids. J gave up 6 bases and V 3 bases, and 7 bases lay outside the gene matches. The CDR3: CASSPAGQGVGQPQHF. The CDR3, as DNA: TGTGCCAGCTCACCGGCGGGACAGGGGGTAGGTCAGCCCCAGCATTTT. The complete variable domain, with remaining parts taken from reference TRBV18 and TRBJ1-5, reads NAGVMQNPRHLVRRRGQEARLRCSPMKGHSHVYWYRQLPEEGLKFMVYLQKENIIDESGMPKERFSAEFPKEGPSILRIQQVVRGDSAAYFCASSPAGQGVGQPQHFGDGTRLSIL.

J is TRBJ1-1 and V is TRBV7-6; the D gene is possibly TRBD1 (6 bases). Germline CDR1 and CDR2: SGHVS and FNYEAQ. V lost 5 bases and J 4 bases, leaving 11 bases between the germline ends. The CDR3 spans 13 residues. CDR3 sequence reads: CASSLGQTTEAFF. DNA for the CDR3: TGTGCCAGCAGCCTCGGACAGACCACTGAAGCTTTCTTT.

The chain recombines TRBV29-1 with TRBJ1-1, with D uncertain. Germline loops: CDR1 SQVTM, CDR2 ANQGSEA. V was cut by 4 bases and J by 7 bases, with 13 bases left in between. This CDR3 has 12 amino acids. The CDR3 coding sequence is TGCAGCGTTGTAGGGTCGGGGATTGAAGCTTTCTTT. Translated, it gives CSVVGSGIEAFF.

The chain couples TRBV4-3 to TRBJ2-1; the match to TRBD2 covers 7 bases. Germline-derived CDR1 and CDR2 are LGHNA and YSLEER. V trimming: 3 bases; J trimming: 3 bases; junction bases outside the gene matches: 8. The length of the CDR3 is 16 residues. The CDR3 is CASSQAGTTGYNEQFF. CDR3 nucleotide sequence: TGCGCCAGCAGCCAGGCCGGGACTACAGGCTACAATGAGCAGTTCTTC.

The rearrangement joins TRBV7-3 to TRBJ2-3; 10 bases match TRBD1. The V and J ends lost 3 bases and 4 bases, in that order; junction bases with no gene match: 4. The CDR3 length is 15 residues. CDR1 and CDR2 from the germline V gene are SGHTA and FQGTGA. CDR3 residues: CASSFQGQGPDTQYF. DNA for the CDR3: TGTGCCAGCAGCTTCCAGGGACAGGGGCCAGATACGCAGTATTTT.

The rearrangement links TRBV27 to TRBJ2-7; 10 bases line up with TRBD2. CDR1 is MNHEY, CDR2 SMNVEV, per germline (reference sequence). This CDR3 has 14 amino acids. V shed 5 bases and J 6 bases; nucleotides not matched to a gene: 7. The CDR3 sequence: CASSLAGELFEQYF. The DNA for the CDR3 is TGTGCCAGCAGTCTAGCGGGAGAACTATTCGAGCAGTACTTC.

This clone appeared a few times. The chain combines TRBV2 with TRBJ1-5, with unresolved D. V lost 3 bases and J 7 bases, leaving 10 bases between the germline ends. The CDR3 is 13 residues long. Germline lookup yields CDR1 SNHLY and CDR2 FYNNEI. CDR3 sequence reads: CASSEGQWQPQHF. The DNA of the CDR3 is TGTGCCAGCAGTGAGGGTCAGTGGCAGCCCCAGCATTTT. Based on the CDR3 plus reference TRBV2 and TRBJ1-5, the full variable domain is EPEVTQTPSHQVTQMGQEVILRCVPISNHLYFYWYRQILGQKVEFLVSFYNNEISEKSEIFDDQFSVERPDGSNFTLKIRSTKLEDSAMYFCASSEGQWQPQHFGDGTRLSIL.